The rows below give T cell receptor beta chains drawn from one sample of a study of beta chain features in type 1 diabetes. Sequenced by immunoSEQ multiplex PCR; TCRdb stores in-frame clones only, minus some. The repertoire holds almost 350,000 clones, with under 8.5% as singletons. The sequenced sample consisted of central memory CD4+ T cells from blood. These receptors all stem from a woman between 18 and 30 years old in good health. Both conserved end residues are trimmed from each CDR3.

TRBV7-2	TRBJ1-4	ASSLSPDRVVEKLF
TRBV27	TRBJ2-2	ASSSGLAVAGELF
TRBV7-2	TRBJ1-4	ASSPISVRVQEKLF
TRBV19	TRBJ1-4	ASTPAGTNEKLF
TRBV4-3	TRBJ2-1	ASSPRGSKVVEQF
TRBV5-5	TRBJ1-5	ASSSQWWDRVNSNQPQH
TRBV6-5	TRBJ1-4	ASSRDRGFGKLF
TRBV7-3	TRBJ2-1	ASSPGTSRNEQF
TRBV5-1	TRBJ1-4	ASSLGTNEKLF
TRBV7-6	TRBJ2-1	ATSRGSYNEQF
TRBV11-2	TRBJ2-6	ASSSPGANVLT
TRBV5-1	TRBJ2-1	ASSFSLVAGGNEQF
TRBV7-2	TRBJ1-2	ASSLGATAPKGYT
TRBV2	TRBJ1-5	ASSEGGHSNQPQH
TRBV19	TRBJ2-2	ASSRDYNTGELF
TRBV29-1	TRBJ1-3	SVTGDSGNTIY
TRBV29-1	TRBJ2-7	SVGRTSYEQY
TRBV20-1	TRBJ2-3	SAARDRLLY
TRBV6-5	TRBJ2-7	ASSTQGGQNYEQY
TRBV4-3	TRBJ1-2	ASSRDDLYGYT
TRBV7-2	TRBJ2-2	ASSSTGSGELF
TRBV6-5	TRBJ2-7	ASSLSGGSSSYEQY
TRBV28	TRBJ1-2	ASSVTGNYGYT
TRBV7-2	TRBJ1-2	ASSLEAGRVGGYT
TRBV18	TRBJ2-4	ASSPGGNIQY
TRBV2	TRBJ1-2	ASTVDRRAYGYT
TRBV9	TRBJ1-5	ASSSDPEQPQH
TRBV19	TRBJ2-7	ASSGTGTAYEQY